The subject of this entry is one TCR beta chain. The antigen this receptor binds is unknown. No much larger clonotype is one base removed from it; base qualities were not supplied. The sample belongs to a study of T cell repertoires in cytomegalovirus infection (dated by TCRdb to about 2019). General notes on the study: Alongside well-studied HLA-B-restricted epitopes, the peptide stimulations were aimed at recently identified HLA-C-restricted CMV epitopes, whose presentation resists viral immunomodulation. The HLA type of each donor mattered for the analysis, because public TCR beta signatures pointed to carriage of CMV infection along with the matching HLA type.

General findings and caveats noted by the study authors: Cumulative frequency of public TCR beta family members discriminated carriers of CMV infection plus the relevant HLA type in this cohort and an independent 352-donor cohort. The ex vivo response was dominated by HLA-C-restricted CMV-specific TCR beta clonotypes, which also provided the single most frequent clonotype in two of eight donors.

In light of the paper, this sample's treatment or condition label describes: in vitro stimulation with specific CMV peptide epitopes to enrich CMV-specific T cells. Data came from an Illumina HiSeq 1500. The raw public data were reprocessed by TCRdb itself: fastp quality trimming at Q25, MiXCR clonotype calling, in-frame beta chains only. Rows are unified per CDR3 protein, each entry keeping the most common DNA and genes. The sample yields almost 90,000 distinct CDR3 sequences; about 29% were counted once. Clones ranked in the top ten supply roughly 70% of the sample. V is reduced by 3 bases and J by 2 bases, leaving a spacing of 7 bases between them. From the cysteine through the phenylalanine, the CDR3 covers 13 amino acids. The retained sequence is limited to the CDR3, 39 bases, with the frame set at the first base. Looking up the germline V gene yields CDR1 MDHEN and CDR2 SYDVKM.

The rearrangement joined TRBV28 to TRBJ1-1, with the D gene not clear enough to name. This clonotype originated in a human donor in good health (CMV status not recorded). Some clones in this sample may be carry-over from other donors' samples. The specimen comprised CD8+ T cells from cultured PBMCs, sampled from culture after CMV antigen stimulation. The nucleotide sequence reads TGTGCCAGCAGTTTCTTCGGAAACACTGAAGCTTTCTTT. Translated, it gives CASSFFGNTEAFF. Joined to the reference TRBV28 and TRBJ1-1 proteins, this CDR3 gives the full variable domain: DVKVTQSSRYLVKRTGEKVFLECVQDMDHENMFWYRQDPGLGLRLIYFSYDVKMKEKGDIPEGYSVSREKKERFSLILESASTNQTSMYLCASSFFGNTEAFFGQGTRLTVV.